One sample yielded the 14 T cell receptor beta chains listed below, sequenced in a study of regulatory T cells in long-lasting Graves disease (dated by TCRdb to about 2021). Libraries were constructed by multiplex PCR. The sample was run on an Illumina HiSeq 4000. iRepertoire HTBI primers and Arm-PCR amplification of CDR3 regions were used to construct TCR beta libraries. The public reads were quality trimmed at Q25 with fastp and then assembled into clones with MiXCR by TCRdb, keeping productive beta chains. When rows share a CDR3 protein, they turn into one entry using the most common DNA and genes. The sample includes about 300,000 distinct CDR3 sequences, with under 25% observed a single time. Of the sample, just over 55% is held by the ten largest clones. This sample's time point label indicates: persistent/refractory GD, antithyroid drugs over 5 years with positive TRAb. For both TCR sequencing and RNA sequencing, RNA was extracted from PBMCs using TRIzol.

Material: peripheral blood mononuclear cells (PBMCs), obtained when the disease was refractory, from a patient treated with antithyroid drugs. The receptors derive from a female donor with Graves disease.

The chain employs TRBV7-9 and TRBJ1-3; TRBD1 agrees at 8 bases. Trimming removed 3 bases from V and 1 base from J; junction bases left unmatched: 17. Germline V gene lookup returns CDR1 SEHNR and CDR2 FQNEAQ (reference sequence). The CDR3 has 20 residues. CDR3 loop: CASSFPFWTGLLLSGNTIYF. The CDR3 DNA sequence: TGTGCCAGCAGCTTTCCTTTCTGGACAGGGTTATTATTGTCTGGAAACACCATATATTTT.

The CDR3 bases are TGTGCCAGCAGCTTAGCCAGCGGCTCCCGGGGAGAGACCCAGTACTTC. The encoded protein is CASSLASGSRGETQYF. J is TRBJ2-5 and V is TRBV7-2; possibly TRBD2 for D (5 bases). Germline values: CDR1 SGHTA, CDR2 FQGNSA. V was trimmed by 0 bases and J by 4 bases, leaving 15 bases between them. This CDR3 is built from 16 residues.

This clonotype has a count of ten or more. J is TRBJ2-5 and V is TRBV7-8, with D unclear. Trimming took off 1 base at V and 1 base at J, with 10 bases between the two ends. The length of the CDR3 is 15 residues. Looked up from germline, CDR1 is SGHVS and CDR2 is FQNEAQ. CDR3 protein: CASSLVGVPQETQYF. CDR3 coding DNA: TGTGCCAGCAGCTTAGTTGGGGTTCCCCAAGAGACCCAGTACTTC.

This chain joins TRBV6-1 and TRBJ2-3; no reliable D call. CDR1 MNHNS and CDR2 SASEGT come from the germline V gene. This CDR3 is 15 amino acids long. The ends were cut back, 2 bases at V and 3 bases at J, with 12 bases in the middle. For the CDR3, the DNA is TGTGCCAGCAGTGAACCGTTCCTAGGGACAGATACGCAGTATTTT. This encodes CASSEPFLGTDTQYF.

The J gene is TRBJ2-2, the V gene TRBV28, with D unclear. This CDR3 region has 17 residues. Germline lookup yields CDR1 MDHEN and CDR2 SYDVKM. Trimming stripped 1 base from V and 5 bases from J, with 17 bases between. The CDR3 sequence: CASSLSLFMLGTGELFF. For the CDR3, the DNA is TGTGCCAGCAGTTTATCCCTATTTATGCTTGGGACCGGGGAGCTGTTTTTT. Variable domain in full (rest from reference TRBV28 and TRBJ2-2): DVKVTQSSRYLVKRTGEKVFLECVQDMDHENMFWYRQDPGLGLRLIYFSYDVKMKEKGDIPEGYSVSREKKERFSLILESASTNQTSMYLCASSLSLFMLGTGELFFGEGSRLTVL.

This clonotype turned up a few times. CDR3: CSAATSGRAVSYEQYF. In DNA, the CDR3 is TGCAGTGCTGCCACTAGCGGGAGGGCCGTTTCCTACGAGCAGTACTTC. The rearrangement joins TRBV20-1 to TRBJ2-7, with 13 positions matching TRBD2. Germline V gene data show CDR1 as DFQATT and CDR2 as SNEGSKA (reference sequence). The J segment lost 1 base and the V segment lost 5 bases, leaving 8 bases of the junction unmatched. The CDR3 has 16 residues.

This clonotype appeared a few times. The chain has TRBV12-3 or TRBV12-4 and TRBJ2-2, with D possibly called TRBD1 or TRBD2 (6 bases each). CDR3 length: 12 amino acids. V gave up 8 bases and J gave up 9 bases, with 13 bases separating them. CDR3 protein: CASLIGGRELFF. In DNA form, the CDR3 reads TGTGCCAGCCTCATAGGGGGGCGGGAGCTGTTTTTT.

This sequence joins TRBV30 and TRBJ2-7; possible D gene TRBD2, 5 bases. V was pared by 3 bases and J by 2 bases, with 5 bases between. The CDR3 is 11 residues long. From germline, CDR1 is GTSNPN and CDR2 SVGIG (reference sequence). The CDR3 is CAWRGAYEQYF. The CDR3 bases are TGTGCCTGGAGGGGAGCCTACGAGCAGTACTTC. The variable domain in full, with the rest retrieved from reference TRBV30 and TRBJ2-7, is SQTIHQWPATLVQPVGSPLSLECTVEGTSNPNLYWYRQAAGRGLQLLFYSVGIGQISSEVPQNLSASRPQDRQFILSSKKLLLSDSGFYLCAWRGAYEQYFGPGTRLTVT.

The chain links TRBV7-2 to TRBJ1-2, with D unclear. The CDR3 contains 15 residues. V shed 5 bases and J shed 1 base, with 14 bases lying between them. Germline assignment: CDR1 SGHTA and CDR2 FQGNSA. CDR3 in DNA: TGTGCCAGCAGCCCTGACTCTTGGTATAACTATGGCTACACCTTC. This gives the protein CASSPDSWYNYGYTF.

This clonotype was counted ten times or more. The J gene is TRBJ2-2, the V gene TRBV3-1; D is ambiguous. The CDR3 contains 13 residues. Trimming shortened V by 1 base and J by 6 bases, and 6 bases separated the two germline ends. The germline gives CDR1 LGHDT, CDR2 YNNKEL (reference sequence). CDR3 bases: TGTGCCAGCAGCCAAGGAACAGCCGGGGAGCTGTTTTTT. Translating it yields CASSQGTAGELFF.

Many counts were recorded for this clonotype. V is TRBV2 and J is TRBJ2-6, with 9 bases fitting TRBD2. Germline CDR1 and CDR2: SNHLY and FYNNEI. Germline trimming cut 3 bases from V and 2 bases from J; bases unmatched to any gene: 8. CDR3 length: 18 amino acids. Here the CDR3 DNA reads TGTGCCAGCAGTGAGCGGGGGGGCTTCTGGACTGGGGCCAACGTCCTGACTTTC. Translation: CASSERGGFWTGANVLTF.

This clonotype was picked up many times. The rearrangement links TRBV30 to TRBJ2-3; D remains ambiguous. The germline V gene encodes CDR1 GTSNPN and CDR2 SVGIG (reference sequence). There are 13 residues in the CDR3. V dropped 7 bases and J dropped 2 bases, with 13 bases sitting between them. This CDR3 reads CAYGRLYTDTQYF. CDR3 DNA sequence: TGTGCCTATGGACGGCTGTACACAGATACGCAGTATTTT.

With regard to this clonotype: A much larger clone differs by one base, so this may be a read error. The chain is built from TRBV12-3 or TRBV12-4 and TRBJ1-4; 7 bases align to TRBD1. This CDR3 has 14 amino acids. This CDR3 is CVSSKQGMGEKLFF. The CDR3 DNA reads as TGTGTCAGCAGTAAACAGGGGATGGGTGAAAAACTGTTTTTT.

The chain combines TRBV9 with TRBJ2-2, with 7 bases aligning to TRBD1. The ends lost 1 base at V and 6 bases at J; junction bases unmatched: 3. This CDR3 contains 14 residues. CDR1 and CDR2 (germline): SGDLS, YYNGEE. CDR3 DNA: TGTGCCAGCAGCGTAACTCAGGGGGCCGGGGAGCTGTTTTTT. Translating gives CASSVTQGAGELFF.